Below are 5 T cell receptor beta chains sequenced from a single sample in a study of cytomegalovirus exposure and HLA in healthy donors. In the PCR, 60 Vbeta and 13 Jbeta primers were used. Some clones are missing from TCRdb's copy, which holds only in-frame ones; the method was immunoSEQ multiplex PCR. The table includes approximately 150,000 clones, 76% detected once. Sequencing was performed on PBMCs. These receptors were collected from a male donor in good health and CMV-seronegative.

The V call is TRBV10-3, the J call TRBJ1-1; D not resolved. The length of the CDR3 is 13 residues. Looked up from germline, CDR1 is ENHRY and CDR2 is SYGVKD. V lost 3 bases to trimming and J lost 4 bases, with 9 bases between them. The CDR3 protein is CAISEAPGTEAFF. The CDR3 region has the DNA TGTGCCATCAGTGAAGCTCCGGGCACTGAAGCTTTCTTT.

This clone showed up just a few times. The rearrangement uses TRBV21-1 and TRBJ1-5; TRBD1 was called by the table and not checked on the DNA. TRBV21-1 is classified as a pseudogene. CDR3 length equals 17 residues. CDR3 bases: TGTGCCAGCAACCCATCCTACAGGTCGTATAGCAATCAGCCCCAGCATTTT. This sequence encodes CASNPSYRSYSNQPQHF.

This clone was seen a handful of times. This sequence joins TRBV5-4 and TRBJ2-1, with 10 nucleotides matching TRBD2. There are 17 residues in the CDR3. Losses at the gene ends were 3 bases for V and 6 bases for J; bases not matched to a gene: 12. CDR1 is SGHNT, CDR2 YYREEE, per germline (reference sequence). In nucleotides, the CDR3 is TGTGCCAGCAGCTGGGGTAGCGGGAGGCCCCGAAGCAATGAGCAGTTCTTC. Encoded protein: CASSWGSGRPRSNEQFF.

The chain links TRBV28 to TRBJ2-1; 8 bases line up with TRBD2. From germline, CDR1 is MDHEN and CDR2 SYDVKM. V lost 3 bases to trimming and J lost 8 bases; unmatched junction nucleotides: 9. CDR3 length: 15 residues. The CDR3 reads CASSLRGGRGDEQFF. CDR3 sequence (DNA): TGTGCCAGCAGTTTGCGCGGGGGGCGGGGCGATGAGCAGTTCTTC.

About this clone: Other nucleotide sequences from this sample produce the same CDR3. This chain links TRBV7-4 with TRBJ2-7; maybe TRBD2 (5 bases). This CDR3 spans 14 amino acids. Trimming pared 0 bases from V and 2 bases from J, leaving 8 bases between. Per the germline V gene, CDR1 is SGHVT and CDR2 is SQSDAQ. The DNA of the CDR3 is TGTGCCAGCAGCTTAGCGCGGAGGCCCTACGAGCAGTACTTC. Translated: CASSLARRPYEQYF.